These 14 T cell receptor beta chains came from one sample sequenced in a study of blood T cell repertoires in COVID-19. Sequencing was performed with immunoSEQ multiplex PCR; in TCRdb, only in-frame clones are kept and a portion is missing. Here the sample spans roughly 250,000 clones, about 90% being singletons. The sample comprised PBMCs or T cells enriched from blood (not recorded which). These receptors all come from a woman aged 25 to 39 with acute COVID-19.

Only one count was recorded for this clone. The CDR3 sequence is CASMAGTDNSPLHF. For the CDR3, the DNA is TGCGCCAGCATGGCCGGGACAGATAATTCACCCCTCCACTTT. The V call is TRBV5-1, the J call TRBJ1-6; 7 bases line up with TRBD1. The CDR3 runs 14 residues. The V segment lost 6 bases and the J segment 5 bases; nucleotides outside the gene matches: 5. From germline, CDR1 is SGHRS and CDR2 YFSETQ.

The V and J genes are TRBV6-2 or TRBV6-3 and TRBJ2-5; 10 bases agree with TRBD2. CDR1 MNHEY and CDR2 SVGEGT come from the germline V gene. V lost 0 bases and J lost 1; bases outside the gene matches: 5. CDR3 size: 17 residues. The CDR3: CASSYSILAGAQETQYF. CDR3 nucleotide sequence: TGTGCCAGCAGTTACTCGATTCTAGCGGGAGCCCAAGAGACCCAGTACTTC.

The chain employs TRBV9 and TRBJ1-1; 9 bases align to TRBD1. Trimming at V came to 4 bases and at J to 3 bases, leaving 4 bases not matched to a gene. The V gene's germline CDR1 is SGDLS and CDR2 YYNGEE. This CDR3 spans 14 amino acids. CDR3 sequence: CASSPGQGDTEAFF. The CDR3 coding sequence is TGTGCCAGCAGCCCGGGACAGGGCGACACTGAAGCTTTCTTT.

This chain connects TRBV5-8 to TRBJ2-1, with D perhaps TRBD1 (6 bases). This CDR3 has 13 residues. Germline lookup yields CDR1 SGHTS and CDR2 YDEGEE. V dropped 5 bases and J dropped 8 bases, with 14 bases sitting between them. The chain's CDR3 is CASSRTATHEQFF. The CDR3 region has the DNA TGTGCCAGCAGTCGGACAGCCACACATGAGCAGTTCTTC.

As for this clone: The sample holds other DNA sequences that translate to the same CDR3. The CDR3 DNA reads TGTGCCAGTACCAGGGACAGGGGGTTGAACACTGAAGCTTTCTTT. Its translation is CASTRDRGLNTEAFF. This chain uses TRBV19 with TRBJ1-1, with 11 bases matching TRBD1. Trimming removed 7 bases from V and 0 bases from J; junction bases left unmatched: 4. The CDR3 covers 15 residues. CDR1 is LNHDA, CDR2 SQIVND, per germline (reference sequence).

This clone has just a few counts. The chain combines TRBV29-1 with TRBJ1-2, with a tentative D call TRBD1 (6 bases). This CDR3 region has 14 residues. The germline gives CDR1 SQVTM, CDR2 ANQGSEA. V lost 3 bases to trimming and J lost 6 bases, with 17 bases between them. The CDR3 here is CSVDSQGRGDGYTF. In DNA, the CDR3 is TGCAGCGTTGATTCCCAGGGGCGTGGGGATGGCTACACCTTC.

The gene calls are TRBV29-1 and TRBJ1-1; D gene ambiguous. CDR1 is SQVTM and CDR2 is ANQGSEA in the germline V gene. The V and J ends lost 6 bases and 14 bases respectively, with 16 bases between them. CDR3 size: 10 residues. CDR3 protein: CSVANYEVFF. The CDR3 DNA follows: TGCAGCGTCGCCAACTATGAAGTATTCTTT.

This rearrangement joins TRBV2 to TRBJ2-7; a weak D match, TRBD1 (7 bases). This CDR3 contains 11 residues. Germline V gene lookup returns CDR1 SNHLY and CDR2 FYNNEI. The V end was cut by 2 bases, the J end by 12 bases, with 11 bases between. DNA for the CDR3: TGTGCCAGCAGTGAACAGGGGGGCCTGTACTTC. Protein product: CASSEQGGLYF.

CDR3 sequence reads: CAWSVGQDYEQYF. Here the CDR3 DNA reads TGTGCCTGGAGTGTCGGACAGGACTACGAGCAGTACTTC. The gene calls are TRBV30 and TRBJ2-7; 7 nucleotides align to TRBD1. Germline CDR1 GTSNPN, CDR2 SVGIG (reference sequence). This CDR3 contains 13 residues. The V segment lost 0 bases and the J segment 3 bases; nucleotides outside the gene matches: 2.

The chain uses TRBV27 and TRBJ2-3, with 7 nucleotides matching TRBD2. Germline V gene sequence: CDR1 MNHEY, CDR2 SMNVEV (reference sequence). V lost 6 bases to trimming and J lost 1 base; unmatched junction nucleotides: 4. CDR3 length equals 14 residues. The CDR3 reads CASSITSGTDTQYF. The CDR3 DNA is TGTGCCAGCAGCATAACTAGCGGCACAGATACGCAGTATTTT.

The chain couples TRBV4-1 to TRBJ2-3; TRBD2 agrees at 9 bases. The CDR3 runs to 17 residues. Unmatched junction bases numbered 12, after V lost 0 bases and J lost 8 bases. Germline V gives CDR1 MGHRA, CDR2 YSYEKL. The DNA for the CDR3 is TGCGCCAGCAGCCAAGATTTTCTAGCGGGACCCCCCCTTACGCAGTATTTT. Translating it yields CASSQDFLAGPPLTQYF.

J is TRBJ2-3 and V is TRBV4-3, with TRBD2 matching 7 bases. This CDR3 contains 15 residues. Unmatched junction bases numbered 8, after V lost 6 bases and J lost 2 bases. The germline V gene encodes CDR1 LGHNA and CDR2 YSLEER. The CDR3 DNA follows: TGCGCCAGCAGGTCCGGGACTACCAACACAGATACGCAGTATTTT. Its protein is CASRSGTTNTDTQYF.

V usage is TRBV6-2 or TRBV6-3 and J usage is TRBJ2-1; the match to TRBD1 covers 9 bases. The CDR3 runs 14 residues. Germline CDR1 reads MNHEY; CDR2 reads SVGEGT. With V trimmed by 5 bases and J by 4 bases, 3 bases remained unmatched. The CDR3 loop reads CASSRGTGYNEQFF. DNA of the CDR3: TGTGCCAGCAGTAGGGGGACAGGGTACAATGAGCAGTTCTTC.

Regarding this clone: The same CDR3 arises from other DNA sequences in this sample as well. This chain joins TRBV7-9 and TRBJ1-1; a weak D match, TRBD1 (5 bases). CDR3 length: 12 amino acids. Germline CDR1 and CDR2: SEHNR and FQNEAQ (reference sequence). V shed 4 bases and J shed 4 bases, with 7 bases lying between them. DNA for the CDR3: TGTGCCAGCAGCTCCGGGGGCACTGAAGCTTTCTTT. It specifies CASSSGGTEAFF.